The next 27 T cell receptor beta chains were all read from a single sample in a study of neoadjuvant anti-PD-1 for oral cavity cancer. Regarding time point: after neoadjuvant nivolumab, at surgical resection. The table came from immunoSEQ multiplex PCR; TCRdb's copy has only in-frame clones and leaves some out. Altogether over 20,000 clones are present, approximately 27% being singletons, with the ten largest covering about 16%. The sequenced sample was tumor tissue, obtained after nivolumab (anti-PD-1) treatment. Receptors were obtained from a person between 35 and 79 years old with oral cavity squamous cell carcinoma.

This clone has more than one count but fewer than ten. This rearrangement joins TRBV5-4 to TRBJ2-6; the D is unclear. This CDR3 is built from 14 residues. Germline CDR1 reads SGHNT; CDR2 reads YYREEE (reference sequence). V was cut by 2 bases and J by 4 bases, with 7 bases left in between. The CDR3, as DNA: TGTGCCAGCAGCTTCCCCGAGGGGGCCAACGTCCTGACTTTC. Translating gives CASSFPEGANVLTF.

This clone was seen only a few times. J is TRBJ1-1 and V is TRBV13; the D gene is possibly TRBD1 (6 bases). This CDR3 has 14 amino acids. Germline CDR1 is PRHDT and CDR2 is FYEKMQ (reference sequence). V lost 3 bases and J 3 bases, leaving 11 bases between the germline ends. Here the CDR3 DNA reads TGTGCCAGCAGCTTCCGGGGGGCCGACACTGAAGCTTTCTTT. This codes for CASSFRGADTEAFF.

V gene TRBV5-6 combines with J gene TRBJ1-4, with 11 nucleotides matching TRBD1. Germline CDR1 and CDR2: SGHDT and YYEEEE. The V and J ends lost 4 bases and 7 bases, in that order; junction bases with no gene match: 3. This CDR3 comprises 14 residues. The DNA for the CDR3 is TGTGCCAGCAGCGGGGGACAGGGGGTTGAAAAACTGTTTTTT. This codes for CASSGGQGVEKLFF.

The chain couples TRBV20-1 to TRBJ2-7; D gene uncertain. The CDR3 covers 11 residues. CDR1 is DFQATT, CDR2 SNEGSKA, per germline (reference sequence). Between the trimmed V and J ends, which lost 3 bases and 5 bases, there was a span of 8 bases. The CDR3 loop reads CSASMGDEQYF. CDR3 sequence (DNA): TGCAGTGCTAGTATGGGCGACGAGCAGTACTTC.

This clone was counted a few times. The V call is TRBV11-2, the J call TRBJ1-1; weak D call: TRBD1 (5 bases). This CDR3 is built from 14 residues. Germline V gives CDR1 SGHAT, CDR2 FQNNGV. V lost 5 bases to trimming and J lost 1 base, with 11 bases between them. CDR3 nucleotides: TGTGCCAGCAGCGCGGGACGGTGGAACACTGAAGCTTTCTTT. Amino acid sequence: CASSAGRWNTEAFF.

In its sample, this clone was seen a few times. The chain has TRBV6-1 and TRBJ2-7, with D maybe TRBD1 (6 bases). V shed 7 bases and J shed 4 bases, with 17 bases lying between them. Germline V lookup: CDR1 MNHNS, CDR2 SASEGT. The CDR3 covers 14 residues. CDR3: CASNRLAQGYEQYF. The CDR3 DNA sequence: TGTGCCAGCAACCGGTTGGCACAGGGATACGAGCAGTACTTC.

There are a few counts of this clone. The J gene is TRBJ2-5, the V gene TRBV27; 8 bases match TRBD1. This CDR3 has 15 amino acids. With 5 bases clipped from V and 2 bases from J, the junction kept 7 bases outside the gene matches. The V gene's germline CDR1 is MNHEY and CDR2 SMNVEV (reference sequence). DNA of the CDR3: TGTGCCAGCAGTAAGCGAACAGGGGGTCAAGAGACCCAGTACTTC. Its translation is CASSKRTGGQETQYF.

This clone was counted a few times. The gene calls are TRBV9 and TRBJ2-7, with 7 positions matching TRBD1. The CDR3 sequence is 15 residues long. The junction had 12 bases not matched to a gene; V was cut back by 3 bases and J by 6 bases. Germline values: CDR1 SGDLS, CDR2 YYNGEE. The CDR3 DNA follows: TGTGCCAGCAGCGCCCGACAGGGCGTCCCTGGCGAGCAGTACTTC. Translating gives CASSARQGVPGEQYF. The entire variable domain, with the rest obtained from reference TRBV9 and TRBJ2-7, is as follows: DSGVTQTPKHLITATGQRVTLRCSPRSGDLSVYWYQQSLDQGLQFLIQYYNGEERAKGNILERFSAQQFPDLHSELNLSSLELGDSALYFCASSARQGVPGEQYFGPGTRLTVT.

This sequence joins TRBV30 and TRBJ1-3; D remains unclear. The ends were cut back, 4 bases at V and 0 bases at J, with 4 bases in the middle. This CDR3 spans 12 amino acids. Germline V gives CDR1 GTSNPN, CDR2 SVGIG (reference sequence). The chain's CDR3 is CAWKASGNTIYF. DNA of the CDR3: TGTGCCTGGAAGGCCTCTGGAAACACCATATATTTT.

At least ten counts were recorded for this clone. This sequence joins TRBV7-8 and TRBJ2-1, with D maybe TRBD1 (6 bases). V lost 5 bases to trimming and J lost 8 bases, with 22 bases between them. The germline V gene has CDR1 SGHVS and CDR2 FQNEAQ. There are 16 residues in the CDR3. The CDR3 sequence is CASSQRPDSLGDEQFF. The CDR3 bases are TGTGCCAGCAGCCAGCGACCGGACAGCCTTGGAGATGAGCAGTTCTTC. Looking up the rest from reference TRBV7-8 and TRBJ2-1 gives the full variable domain: GAGVSQSPRYKVAKRGQDVALRCDPISGHVSLFWYQQALGQGPEFLTYFQNEAQLDKSGLPSDRFFAERPEGSVSTLKIQRTQQEDSAVYLCASSQRPDSLGDEQFFGPGTRLTVL.

About this clone itself: One base separates it from a far larger clone, so it is likely a read error. This rearrangement joins TRBV5-5 to TRBJ2-7; 7 nucleotides match TRBD2. This CDR3 comprises 12 residues. The V gene end was trimmed by 0 bases and the J gene end by 6 bases; junction bases not matched to a gene: 0. Germline V CDR1 and CDR2: SGHKS, YYEKEE (reference sequence). The CDR3 nucleotides are TGTGCCAGCAGCTTGGCGGGAGGCGAGCAGTACTTC. It is translated as CASSLAGGEQYF.

The J gene is TRBJ2-7, the V gene TRBV5-4; a weak D match, TRBD2 (6 bases). Germline V gene data show CDR1 as SGHNT and CDR2 as YYREEE (reference sequence). Trimming removed 0 bases from V and 0 bases from J, with 10 bases in between. There are 15 residues in the CDR3. The CDR3: CASSLGGRSSYEQYF. The CDR3 region has the DNA TGTGCCAGCAGCTTGGGGGGGAGGAGCTCCTACGAGCAGTACTTC.

This clone showed up just a few times. The gene calls are TRBV6-6 and TRBJ2-6, with D unresolved. Germline V gene lookup returns CDR1 MNHNY and CDR2 SVGAGI (reference sequence). Trimming cost V 6 bases and J 0 bases, with 0 bases left between them. The CDR3 spans 12 residues. This chain's CDR3 is CASSSGANVLTF. CDR3 DNA: TGTGCCAGCAGCTCTGGGGCCAACGTCCTGACTTTC.

This clone was detected only a few times. The V and J genes are TRBV11-2 and TRBJ1-3; the D is unclear. The V end was cut by 1 base, the J end by 8 bases, with 9 bases between. The CDR3 sequence is 13 residues long. Germline CDR1 is SGHAT and CDR2 is FQNNGV. The CDR3 region has the DNA TGTGCCAGCAGCTTAGGATCGAGGGACACCATATATTTT. This codes for CASSLGSRDTIYF.

This clone was counted a few times. The CDR3 reads CASSLDISGPQHF. CDR3 coding DNA: TGTGCCAGCAGCTTAGATATTTCAGGCCCCCAGCATTTT. The chain links TRBV11-2 to TRBJ1-5; D is uncertain. The CDR3 length is 13 residues. Trimming removed 0 bases at V and 10 bases at J, with 10 bases between. Germline assignment: CDR1 SGHAT and CDR2 FQNNGV.

V is TRBV15 and J is TRBJ1-5, with a possible D match to TRBD1 (5 bases). V was shortened by 0 bases and J by 6 bases, with 15 bases between the two germline ends. The germline CDR1 and CDR2 sequences are LNHNV and YYDKDF (reference sequence). This CDR3 comprises 16 residues. The CDR3 sequence is CATSRDLQGRGQPQHF. DNA for the CDR3: TGTGCCACCAGCAGAGATCTCCAGGGAAGGGGTCAGCCCCAGCATTTT.

This rearrangement joins TRBV7-9 to TRBJ1-5; weak D call: TRBD1 (6 bases). Trimming removed 5 bases from V and 1 base from J, with 9 bases in between. The CDR3 loop spans 14 amino acids. Germline CDR1 reads SEHNR; CDR2 reads FQNEAQ (reference sequence). The CDR3 here is CASSRTGSNQPQHF. Here the CDR3 DNA reads TGTGCCAGCAGCAGAACAGGGAGCAATCAGCCCCAGCATTTT.

This clone was picked up a small number of times. The rearrangement joins TRBV7-9 to TRBJ1-1; tentative D call: TRBD1 (5 bases). The V gene's germline CDR1 is SEHNR and CDR2 FQNEAQ (reference sequence). The CDR3 extends over 14 amino acids. V was cut by 1 base and J by 4 bases, with 10 bases left in between. The CDR3 region is CASSLGRDGTEAFF. CDR3 sequence (DNA): TGTGCCAGCAGCTTAGGCAGGGACGGCACTGAAGCTTTCTTT. The full variable domain, in which reference TRBV7-9 and TRBJ1-1 provide the parts outside the CDR3, is DTGVSQNPRHKITKRGQNVTFRCDPISEHNRLYWYRQTLGQGPEFLTYFQNEAQLEKSRLLSDRFSAERPKGSFSTLEIQRTEQGDSAMYLCASSLGRDGTEAFFGQGTRLTVV.

This chain uses TRBV5-1 with TRBJ1-2; D is perhaps TRBD1 (6 bases). Germline V CDR1 and CDR2: SGHRS, YFSETQ. V was trimmed by 2 bases and J by 0 bases, leaving 11 bases between them. The CDR3 spans 15 residues. CDR3 sequence (DNA): TGCGCCAGCAGCTTAGGACAGAATTCTAACTATGGCTACACCTTC. Protein product: CASSLGQNSNYGYTF.

The chain links TRBV7-8 to TRBJ2-7; the D call may be TRBD1 or TRBD2 (7 bases each). The germline V gene has CDR1 SGHVS and CDR2 FQNEAQ. Trimming removed 5 bases from V and 5 bases from J, with 19 bases in between. The CDR3 sequence is 15 residues long. The CDR3 is CASSSGTGDYDEQYF. CDR3 nucleotide sequence: TGTGCCAGCAGCAGTGGCACAGGGGACTACGACGAGCAGTACTTC.

There are a few counts of this clone. Here the CDR3 DNA reads TGTGCCAGCAGCCAACCGGACAGGGGGAACACCGGGGAGCTGTTTTTT. As protein: CASSQPDRGNTGELFF. The chain uses TRBV5-4 and TRBJ2-2; 9 bases line up with TRBD1. From germline, CDR1 is SGHNT and CDR2 YYREEE (reference sequence). The CDR3 has 16 residues. The J segment lost 1 base and the V segment lost 4 bases, leaving 5 bases of the junction unmatched.

This clone was detected ten times or more. The chain carries TRBV11-2 and TRBJ2-5; D perhaps matches TRBD2 (6 bases). V lost 2 bases and J lost 5, with 15 bases in between. The CDR3 has 15 residues. Germline loops: CDR1 SGHAT, CDR2 FQNNGV. The CDR3 DNA reads TGTGCCAGCAGCTTAATGGGCGGAGGGCGGGAGACCCAGTACTTC. As protein: CASSLMGGGRETQYF.

The rearrangement links TRBV9 to TRBJ2-7, with a weak D call TRBD1 (5 bases). Germline V CDR1 and CDR2: SGDLS, YYNGEE. Trimming took off 4 bases at V and 2 bases at J, with 13 bases between the two ends. The CDR3 length is 14 residues. The CDR3 nucleotides are TGTGCCAGCAGCCCAACTGACAGAGCCTACGAGCAGTACTTC. Protein sequence: CASSPTDRAYEQYF. Using reference TRBV9 and TRBJ2-7 for the parts outside the CDR3, the full variable domain is DSGVTQTPKHLITATGQRVTLRCSPRSGDLSVYWYQQSLDQGLQFLIQYYNGEERAKGNILERFSAQQFPDLHSELNLSSLELGDSALYFCASSPTDRAYEQYFGPGTRLTVT.

The gene calls are TRBV29-1 and TRBJ2-2; TRBD1 aligns across 10 bases. The V and J ends lost 7 bases and 4 bases, in that order; junction bases with no gene match: 9. CDR1 is SQVTM, CDR2 ANQGSEA, per germline. The CDR3 has 15 residues. The CDR3 DNA reads TGCAGCGCAGGGGGTGGGACAGGGGTCACCGGGGAGCTGTTTTTT. This translates into CSAGGGTGVTGELFF.

The chain recombines TRBV5-1 with TRBJ2-1, with 7 positions matching TRBD2. Germline CDR1 reads SGHRS; CDR2 reads YFSETQ. The CDR3 contains 15 residues. J was trimmed by 0 bases and V by 2 bases; bases with no gene match: 2. The CDR3 region has the DNA TGCGCCAGCAGCTTCCTAGCGGACTCCTACAATGAGCAGTTCTTC. This codes for CASSFLADSYNEQFF.

This clone occurred a few times. Germline and junction disagree at one end, which may indicate a read error. J is TRBJ2-1 and V is TRBV4-1, with D perhaps matching TRBD1 (7 bases). Per the germline V gene, CDR1 is MGHRA and CDR2 is YSYEKL. The CDR3 is 15 amino acids. The CDR3 here is CASSQGGAYNERQFF. In DNA, the CDR3 is TGTGCCAGCAGCCAGGGGGGAGCCTACAATGAGCGGCAGTTCTTC.

The rearrangement joins TRBV27 to TRBJ1-2, with D perhaps TRBD1 (6 bases). Looked up from germline, CDR1 is MNHEY and CDR2 is SMNVEV (reference sequence). V dropped 6 bases and J dropped 8 bases, with 16 bases sitting between them. The CDR3 is 13 residues long. The CDR3 DNA sequence: TGTGCCAGCAGCCCCACAGGGCTAGGCGGCTACACCTTC. It yields the protein CASSPTGLGGYTF.